In this sample, the clone carrying this T cell receptor beta chain turned up many times. Its cognate antigen is unknown. This entry comes from a study of T cells in Graves' hyperthyroidism and ophthalmopathy. About the study: At initial diagnosis, before any treatment had begun, peripheral blood was obtained. Study results and limitations: Ophthalmopathy was identified by the model a median roughly 6.5 months ahead of onset.

Amplified TCR beta CDR3 regions came from RNA transcripts. A first-round RT-PCR of the TCR CDR3 used the HTBI primer set. TCRdb itself ran the multiplex PCR reads through MiXCR, one entry per CDR3 protein. The sample has hundreds of thousands of distinct CDR3 sequences; about 14% are singletons. This CDR3 contains 18 residues. V lost 4 bases, J lost 8 bases, and 13 bases stayed unmatched. Germline CDR1 reads LGHDT; CDR2 reads YNNKEL (reference sequence). The sequencing sample was made of blood. The chain has TRBV3-1 and TRBJ2-1; 14 bases align to TRBD2. This sequence was found in a man between 50 and 59 years old with Graves' ophthalmopathy. Here the CDR3 reads CASSPNPGLAGAFDEQFF. Here the CDR3 DNA reads TGTGCCAGCAGCCCAAACCCGGGACTAGCGGGAGCCTTCGATGAGCAGTTCTTC.